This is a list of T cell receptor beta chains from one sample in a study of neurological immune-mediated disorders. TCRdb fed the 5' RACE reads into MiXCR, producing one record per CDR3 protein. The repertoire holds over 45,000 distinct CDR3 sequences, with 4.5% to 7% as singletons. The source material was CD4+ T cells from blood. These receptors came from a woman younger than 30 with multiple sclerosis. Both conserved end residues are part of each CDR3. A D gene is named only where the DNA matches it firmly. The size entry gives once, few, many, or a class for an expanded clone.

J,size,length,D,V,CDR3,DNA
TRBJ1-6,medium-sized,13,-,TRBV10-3,CAISESTVSPLHF,TGTGCCATCAGTGAGTCGACCGTTTCACCCCTCCACTTT
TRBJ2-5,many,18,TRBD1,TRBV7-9,CASSPWGWTGAAQETQYF,TGTGCCAGCAGCCCCTGGGGGTGGACAGGGGCTGCCCAAGAGACCCAGTACTTC
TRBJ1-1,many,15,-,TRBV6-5,CASSYSGTMNTEAFF,TGTGCCAGCAGTTACTCGGGAACCATGAACACTGAAGCTTTCTTT
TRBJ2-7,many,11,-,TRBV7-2,CASSVSYEQYF,TGTGCCAGCAGCGTCTCCTACGAGCAGTACTTC
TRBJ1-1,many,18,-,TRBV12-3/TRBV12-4,CASSSLGKYSGMNTEAFF,TGTGCCAGCAGTTCTCTCGGCAAGTACTCAGGGATGAACACTGAAGCTTTCTTT
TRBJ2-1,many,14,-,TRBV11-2,CASGGAYSYNEQFF,TGTGCCAGCGGGGGGGCCTACTCCTACAATGAGCAGTTCTTC
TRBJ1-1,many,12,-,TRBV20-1,CSARDLRTEAFF,TGCAGTGCTAGAGATTTGAGGACTGAAGCTTTCTTT
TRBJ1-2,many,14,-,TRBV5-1,CASSAGQTNYGYTF,TGCGCCAGCAGCGCAGGACAGACGAACTATGGCTACACCTTC
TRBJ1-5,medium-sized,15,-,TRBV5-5,CASSPLADGNQPQHF,TGTGCCAGCAGCCCCCTGGCCGATGGCAATCAGCCCCAGCATTTT
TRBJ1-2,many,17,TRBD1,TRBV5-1,CASSLAGTGNYFYGYTF,TGCGCCAGCAGCTTGGCCGGGACAGGGAACTATTTCTATGGCTACACCTTC
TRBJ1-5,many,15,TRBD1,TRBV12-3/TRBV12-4,CASSLEAGGDQPQHF,TGTGCCAGCAGTTTGGAGGCAGGGGGCGATCAGCCCCAGCATTTT